This T cell receptor (beta chain) was retrieved from a study of T-cell reconstitution after alpha-beta-depleted transplantation in children. During its preparation, the TCRbeta library received unique molecular identifiers. MiXCR was run by TCRdb on the PCR reads, yielding one entry per CDR3 protein. The sample contains hundreds of thousands of distinct CDR3 sequences, more than 10% of which appear only once. This clonotype was counted many times. This sequence originates from a human donor who donated a stem cell graft to a child with acute lymphoblastic leukemia. Sequencing was performed on PBMCs from the stem cell graft donor, taken from the stem cell graft.

The CDR3 DNA is TGTGCCAGCAGCGTAGTTGCAGCCTTATACAATGAGCAGTTCTTC. Translation gives CASSVVAALYNEQFF. The V gene is TRBV9, the J gene TRBJ2-1; no firm D call. The germline V and J ends were trimmed by 0 bases and 4 bases, with 11 bases remaining between them. CDR1 and CDR2 (germline): SGDLS, YYNGEE. The CDR3 contains 15 residues.